The rows below give T cell receptor beta chains drawn from one sample of a study of somatic mutations in cytotoxic T cells in rheumatoid arthritis. Generated by immunoSEQ multiplex PCR, the TCRdb table keeps only in-frame clones and is missing some. The table shows 9,500 to 15,000 clones, with less than 90% occurring only once. Sequencing input: CD8+ T cells sorted from blood. Receptors originate from a woman in her fifties or sixties in good health. CDR3s include the opening cysteine and the closing phenylalanine or tryptophan. D genes are given only for firm matches. Size tells how often a clone was seen (once, few, many) or the class of an expanded clone, and some rows leave it out.

cdr3_nt: TGTGCCAGCAGCTTAGCCCCCGCTCGGGGGGAGACCCAGTACTTC; cdr3_aa: CASSLAPARGETQYF; cdr3_length: 15; j_call: TRBJ2-5; clone_size: once; v_call: TRBV11-2; d_call: .
cdr3_nt: TGTGCCAGTACCCCCCAGGGCGGGGGGCCTGAAGCTTTCTTT; cdr3_aa: CASTPQGGGPEAFF; cdr3_length: 14; j_call: TRBJ1-1; clone_size: .; v_call: TRBV19; d_call: .
cdr3_nt: TGTGCCAGCAGTTCAAGCATATACAACACTGAAGCTTTCTTT; cdr3_aa: CASSSSIYNTEAFF; cdr3_length: 14; j_call: TRBJ1-1; clone_size: .; v_call: TRBV7-2; d_call: .
cdr3_nt: TGTGCCTGGGGTTCCCCGGAGGAAAAACTGTTTTTT; cdr3_aa: CAWGSPEEKLFF; cdr3_length: 12; j_call: TRBJ1-4; clone_size: .; v_call: TRBV30; d_call: .
cdr3_nt: TGTGCCAGCTCGGACAGGCAAGAACCCCTTAACTATGGCTACACCTTC; cdr3_aa: CASSDRQEPLNYGYTF; cdr3_length: 16; j_call: TRBJ1-2; clone_size: .; v_call: TRBV2; d_call: TRBD1
cdr3_nt: TGTGCCAGCAGTGCAGGACAGCCTGAAGCTTTCTTT; cdr3_aa: CASSAGQPEAFF; cdr3_length: 12; j_call: TRBJ1-1; clone_size: few; v_call: TRBV2; d_call: .
cdr3_nt: TGCGCCAGCAGCTCCTGGACAGACATCCCATCTTCCTACGAGCAGTACTTC; cdr3_aa: CASSSWTDIPSSYEQYF; cdr3_length: 17; j_call: TRBJ2-7; clone_size: .; v_call: TRBV5-1; d_call: .
cdr3_nt: TGTGCCAGCAGTTTAACAGGGGGGAACACTGAAGCTTTCTTT; cdr3_aa: CASSLTGGNTEAFF; cdr3_length: 14; j_call: TRBJ1-1; clone_size: .; v_call: TRBV27; d_call: TRBD1
cdr3_nt: TGTGCAGCAGCAGGTGGGGGCAGCCTCTCTGGAAACACCATATATTTT; cdr3_aa: CAAAGGGSLSGNTIYF; cdr3_length: 16; j_call: TRBJ1-3; clone_size: .; v_call: TRBV2; d_call: .
cdr3_nt: TGTGCCAGCAATGGGGCCAGGTCAGCCAAAAACATTCAGTACTTC; cdr3_aa: CASNGARSAKNIQYF; cdr3_length: 15; j_call: TRBJ2-4; clone_size: .; v_call: TRBV2; d_call: .
cdr3_nt: TGTGCCAGCAGCGTAGATACTACGGGGACAGGGACTGCTTTCTTT; cdr3_aa: CASSVDTTGTGTAFF; cdr3_length: 15; j_call: TRBJ1-1; clone_size: .; v_call: TRBV9; d_call: TRBD1
cdr3_nt: TGCGCCAGCAGCCAAGACCAATACAGACAGGGTATCGGTGACACCGGGGAGCTGTTTTTT; cdr3_aa: CASSQDQYRQGIGDTGELFF; cdr3_length: 20; j_call: TRBJ2-2; clone_size: few; v_call: TRBV4-1; d_call: TRBD1
cdr3_nt: TGTGCCAGCAGTTCTAGTACCACCTATTCTAGCACAGATACGCAGTATTTT; cdr3_aa: CASSSSTTYSSTDTQYF; cdr3_length: 17; j_call: TRBJ2-3; clone_size: once; v_call: TRBV28; d_call: .
cdr3_nt: TGTGCCAGCAGCTCCGGGACAGGGGGCACAGATACGCAGTATTTT; cdr3_aa: CASSSGTGGTDTQYF; cdr3_length: 15; j_call: TRBJ2-3; clone_size: .; v_call: TRBV5-4; d_call: TRBD1
cdr3_nt: TGTGCCAGCCCCCGACAGGACTCCCCCACAGATACGCAGTATTTT; cdr3_aa: CASPRQDSPTDTQYF; cdr3_length: 15; j_call: TRBJ2-3; clone_size: .; v_call: TRBV7-9; d_call: .
cdr3_nt: TGTGCCAGCAGCTTGGGACAGAACACTGGGGAAGCTTTCTTT; cdr3_aa: CASSLGQNTGEAFF; cdr3_length: 14; j_call: TRBJ1-1; clone_size: .; v_call: TRBV7-2; d_call: TRBD1
cdr3_nt: TGTGCCAGCAGCCTTAACGCAGGGTTCACTGAAGCTTTCTTT; cdr3_aa: CASSLNAGFTEAFF; cdr3_length: 14; j_call: TRBJ1-1; clone_size: .; v_call: TRBV14; d_call: .
cdr3_nt: TGTGCCAGCAGCCCGGAAGGGACACCAGGCACTGAAGCTTTCTTT; cdr3_aa: CASSPEGTPGTEAFF; cdr3_length: 15; j_call: TRBJ1-1; clone_size: .; v_call: TRBV9; d_call: .
cdr3_nt: TGTGCCAGCGGGGCTAGCGGGTTCTACAATGAGCAGTTCTTC; cdr3_aa: CASGASGFYNEQFF; cdr3_length: 14; j_call: TRBJ2-1; clone_size: .; v_call: TRBV2; d_call: TRBD2
cdr3_nt: TGCGCCAGCAGCCAAGAGGCGATGATAGCTTATAGCAATCAGCCCCAGCATTTT; cdr3_aa: CASSQEAMIAYSNQPQHF; cdr3_length: 18; j_call: TRBJ1-5; clone_size: .; v_call: TRBV4-1; d_call: .
cdr3_nt: TGTGCCAGCAGTTTCTCGACAGGAGGCCCCGGGTACGAGCAGTACTTC; cdr3_aa: CASSFSTGGPGYEQYF; cdr3_length: 16; j_call: TRBJ2-7; clone_size: .; v_call: TRBV27; d_call: .
cdr3_nt: TGTGCCAGCAGAGGGGCAGATTATAGCAATCAGCCCCAGCATTTT; cdr3_aa: CASRGADYSNQPQHF; cdr3_length: 15; j_call: TRBJ1-5; clone_size: once; v_call: TRBV27; d_call: .
cdr3_nt: TGCGCCAGCAGCCCAGCATGGGGACAGGGAATCGACGAGCAGTACTTC; cdr3_aa: CASSPAWGQGIDEQYF; cdr3_length: 16; j_call: TRBJ2-7; clone_size: .; v_call: TRBV5-1; d_call: TRBD1
cdr3_nt: TGTGCCAGCAGCCCGCGAGGGGGAGGCTACACCTTC; cdr3_aa: CASSPRGGGYTF; cdr3_length: 12; j_call: TRBJ1-2; clone_size: .; v_call: TRBV7-6; d_call: .
cdr3_nt: TGTGCCACGCGGGACAGGGTTTGGTCAGAAGCTTTCTTT; cdr3_aa: CATRDRVWSEAFF; cdr3_length: 13; j_call: TRBJ1-1; clone_size: .; v_call: TRBV6-6; d_call: TRBD1
cdr3_nt: TGTGCCAGCAATCGAGGGACTCCCAAGTATTTT; cdr3_aa: CASNRGTPKYF; cdr3_length: 11; j_call: TRBJ2-3; clone_size: .; v_call: TRBV7-9; d_call: .
cdr3_nt: TGTGCTAGCAGCGCGACAGGGCTTAGCACAGATACGCAGTATTTT; cdr3_aa: CASSATGLSTDTQYF; cdr3_length: 15; j_call: TRBJ2-3; clone_size: .; v_call: TRBV7-7; d_call: TRBD1
cdr3_nt: TGTGCCAGCATTCGGGGGACGGGGAATTCACCCCTCCACTTT; cdr3_aa: CASIRGTGNSPLHF; cdr3_length: 14; j_call: TRBJ1-6; clone_size: once; v_call: TRBV28; d_call: .
cdr3_nt: TGTGCCAGCACCGATCCTTCTACGTACAATGAGCAGTTCTTC; cdr3_aa: CASTDPSTYNEQFF; cdr3_length: 14; j_call: TRBJ2-1; clone_size: .; v_call: TRBV7-9; d_call: .
cdr3_nt: TGTGCCAGCAGCTTAATCCAGGGCACCTACAATGAGCAGTTCTTC; cdr3_aa: CASSLIQGTYNEQFF; cdr3_length: 15; j_call: TRBJ2-1; clone_size: .; v_call: TRBV7-9; d_call: .
cdr3_nt: TGTGCCAGCAGCTTAAGCGGGGGGAGCCTATACACCGGGGAGCTGTTTTTT; cdr3_aa: CASSLSGGSLYTGELFF; cdr3_length: 17; j_call: TRBJ2-2; clone_size: .; v_call: TRBV7-3; d_call: TRBD2
cdr3_nt: TGTGCCAGCAGTTGGCTAGCGGGTTCTAGCTCCTACGAGCAGTACTTC; cdr3_aa: CASSWLAGSSSYEQYF; cdr3_length: 16; j_call: TRBJ2-7; clone_size: .; v_call: TRBV28; d_call: TRBD2
cdr3_nt: TGTGCCAGCAGCCTAGGACTTTCCTCCTACGAGCAGTACTTC; cdr3_aa: CASSLGLSSYEQYF; cdr3_length: 14; j_call: TRBJ2-7; clone_size: few; v_call: TRBV7-9; d_call: .
cdr3_nt: TGTGCCAGCAATCTTTGGGGGCCAGATACGCAGTATTTT; cdr3_aa: CASNLWGPDTQYF; cdr3_length: 13; j_call: TRBJ2-3; clone_size: .; v_call: TRBV6-1; d_call: .
cdr3_nt: TGTGCCAGCAGCGTAGAAGACGGGAGGGGCTACGAGCAGTACTTC; cdr3_aa: CASSVEDGRGYEQYF; cdr3_length: 15; j_call: TRBJ2-7; clone_size: once; v_call: TRBV9; d_call: TRBD2
cdr3_nt: TGTGCCAGCAGCAAGGCGCAGGGAGAGACCCAGTACTTC; cdr3_aa: CASSKAQGETQYF; cdr3_length: 13; j_call: TRBJ2-5; clone_size: .; v_call: TRBV6-6; d_call: .
cdr3_nt: TGTGCCAGCAGCCCCGGGGGGCTAGCGGGGGGCACCAGGGAGGAGTACTTC; cdr3_aa: CASSPGGLAGGTREEYF; cdr3_length: 17; j_call: TRBJ2-5; clone_size: .; v_call: TRBV5-4; d_call: TRBD2
cdr3_nt: TGTGCCAGCAGTTTTGGAGGGAACACTGAAGCTTTCTTT; cdr3_aa: CASSFGGNTEAFF; cdr3_length: 13; j_call: TRBJ1-1; clone_size: .; v_call: TRBV28; d_call: .
cdr3_nt: TGTGCCAGCAGCGTAGGGCTTTTCACAGATACGCAGTATTTT; cdr3_aa: CASSVGLFTDTQYF; cdr3_length: 14; j_call: TRBJ2-3; clone_size: .; v_call: TRBV9; d_call: .
cdr3_nt: TGCGCCAGCAGCTTGTTAGGGACAGGTTCAGATCCCTACGAGCAGTACTTC; cdr3_aa: CASSLLGTGSDPYEQYF; cdr3_length: 17; j_call: TRBJ2-7; clone_size: once; v_call: TRBV5-1; d_call: TRBD1
cdr3_nt: TGTGCCAGTATGGGGGGGGCTCTGTACAATGAGCAGTTCTTC; cdr3_aa: CASMGGALYNEQFF; cdr3_length: 14; j_call: TRBJ2-1; clone_size: .; v_call: TRBV19; d_call: .
cdr3_nt: TGTGCCAGTACCCACTCGTGGGGACTAGCTGCAAATGAGCAGTTCTTC; cdr3_aa: CASTHSWGLAANEQFF; cdr3_length: 16; j_call: TRBJ2-1; clone_size: .; v_call: TRBV19; d_call: TRBD2
cdr3_nt: TGTGCCAGCAGTCCGCGGGGAGTTGGGCGTGGGTATTTT; cdr3_aa: CASSPRGVGRGYF; cdr3_length: 13; j_call: TRBJ2-3; clone_size: .; v_call: TRBV27; d_call: .
cdr3_nt: TGTGCCAGCAGTCAGGACTCCACTAATGAAAAACTGTTTTTT; cdr3_aa: CASSQDSTNEKLFF; cdr3_length: 14; j_call: TRBJ1-4; clone_size: .; v_call: TRBV28; d_call: .
cdr3_nt: TGTGCCAGCAGCCCCCCCCTGCGGGGGGGCGTCTCCTACAATGAGCAGTTCTTC; cdr3_aa: CASSPPLRGGVSYNEQFF; cdr3_length: 18; j_call: TRBJ2-1; clone_size: .; v_call: TRBV7-3; d_call: TRBD2
cdr3_nt: TGTGCCAGCAGTGAAGTTAGGAGCTCCTACAATGAGCAGTTCTTC; cdr3_aa: CASSEVRSSYNEQFF; cdr3_length: 15; j_call: TRBJ2-1; clone_size: .; v_call: TRBV6-1; d_call: .
cdr3_nt: TGTGCCAGCACCAGGACTAGAGGGGGTGAGCAGTTCTTC; cdr3_aa: CASTRTRGGEQFF; cdr3_length: 13; j_call: TRBJ2-1; clone_size: .; v_call: TRBV11-2; d_call: .
cdr3_nt: TGTGCCAGCAGCACCCGACAGGGTCCCTCCTACAATGAGCAGTTCTTC; cdr3_aa: CASSTRQGPSYNEQFF; cdr3_length: 16; j_call: TRBJ2-1; clone_size: .; v_call: TRBV7-6; d_call: TRBD1